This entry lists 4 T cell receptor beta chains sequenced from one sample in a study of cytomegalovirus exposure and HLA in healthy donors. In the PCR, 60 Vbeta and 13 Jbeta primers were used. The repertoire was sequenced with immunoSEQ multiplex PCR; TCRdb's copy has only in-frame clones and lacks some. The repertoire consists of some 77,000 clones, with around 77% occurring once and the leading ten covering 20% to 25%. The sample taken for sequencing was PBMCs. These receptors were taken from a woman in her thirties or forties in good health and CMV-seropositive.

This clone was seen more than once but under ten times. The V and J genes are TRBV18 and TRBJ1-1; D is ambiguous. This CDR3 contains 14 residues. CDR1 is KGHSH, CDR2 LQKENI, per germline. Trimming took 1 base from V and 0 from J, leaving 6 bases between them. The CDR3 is CASSPLQMNTEAFF. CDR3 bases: TGTGCCAGCTCACCACTACAGATGAACACTGAAGCTTTCTTT.

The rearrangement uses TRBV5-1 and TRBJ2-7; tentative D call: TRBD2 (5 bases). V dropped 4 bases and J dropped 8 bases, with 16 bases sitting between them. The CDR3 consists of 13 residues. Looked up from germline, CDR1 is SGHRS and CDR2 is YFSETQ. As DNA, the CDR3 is TGCGCCAGCAGCCACGGGGAACCACCCAAGCAGTACTTC. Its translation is CASSHGEPPKQYF. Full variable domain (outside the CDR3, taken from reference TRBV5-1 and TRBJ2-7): KAGVTQTPRYLIKTRGQQVTLSCSPISGHRSVSWYQQTPGQGLQFLFEYFSETQRNKGNFPGRFSGRQFSNSRSEMNVSTLELGDSALYLCASSHGEPPKQYFGPGTRLTVT.

The CDR3 is CAWSERDSRYYGYTF. CDR3 in DNA: TGTGCCTGGAGTGAAAGGGACTCAAGGTACTATGGCTACACCTTC. The chain links TRBV30 to TRBJ1-2; TRBD1 is a possible D gene (5 bases). Germline V gives CDR1 GTSNPN, CDR2 SVGIG (reference sequence). The CDR3 loop spans 15 amino acids. Trimming removed 1 base from V and 3 bases from J, with 15 bases in between.

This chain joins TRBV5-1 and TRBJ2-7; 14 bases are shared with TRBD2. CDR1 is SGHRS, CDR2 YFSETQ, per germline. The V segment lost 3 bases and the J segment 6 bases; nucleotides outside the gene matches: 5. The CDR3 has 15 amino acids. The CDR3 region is CASSSGTSGRGEQYF. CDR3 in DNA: TGCGCCAGCAGCTCGGGGACTAGCGGGAGAGGCGAGCAGTACTTC.